Below are 26 T cell receptor beta chains sequenced from a single sample in a study of blood T cell repertoires in COVID-19. Clones were sequenced by immunoSEQ multiplex PCR, and TCRdb holds only the in-frame ones, with some missing. The table has under 110,000 clones, 75% to 85% seen once. The specimen was peripheral blood. The receptors were sampled from an older man with COVID-19, enrolled during active disease.

The genes are TRBV6-5 and TRBJ1-5; 7 nucleotides agree with TRBD1. Germline-derived CDR1 and CDR2 are MNHEY and SVGAGI. Germline trimming cut 6 bases from V and 7 bases from J; bases unmatched to any gene: 6. The CDR3 contains 13 residues. DNA for the CDR3: TGTGCCAGCAGGCCGGGACAGAAACAGCCCCAGCATTTT. It codes for CASRPGQKQPQHF.

This clone was counted only a few times. The gene calls are TRBV21-1 and TRBJ2-7; TRBD2 reflects the table's D call only, with no check against the DNA. TRBV21-1 is classified as a pseudogene. The CDR3 covers 18 residues. CDR3 sequence (DNA): TGTGCCAGCAGCATTTCCCTCATTCTGACTCAGAGCTCCTACGAGCAGTACTTC. This gives the protein CASSISLILTQSSYEQYF.

CDR3 residues: CAWSVLGREVRGYTF. DNA of the CDR3: TGTGCCTGGAGTGTACTCGGCAGGGAGGTGCGGGGCTACACCTTC. The rearrangement links TRBV30 to TRBJ1-2; tentative D call: TRBD1 (5 bases). Germline V gene lookup returns CDR1 GTSNPN and CDR2 SVGIG (reference sequence). The CDR3 is made up of 15 amino acids. V was pared by 0 bases and J by 8 bases, with 19 bases between.

This chain connects TRBV7-6 to TRBJ2-3; maybe TRBD1 (6 bases). Germline CDR1 reads SGHVS; CDR2 reads FNYEAQ. The CDR3 has 14 residues. V was trimmed by 4 bases and J by 10 bases, leaving 18 bases between them. The CDR3 DNA reads TGTGCCAGCAGCTCCACAGGGCCCGGGGACCCGCAGTATTTT. This sequence encodes CASSSTGPGDPQYF.

The V call is TRBV6-6, the J call TRBJ1-1; 7 nucleotides line up with TRBD1. The junction had 7 bases not matched to a gene; V was cut back by 7 bases and J by 5 bases. CDR1 MNHNY and CDR2 SVGAGI come from the germline V gene (reference sequence). The CDR3 length is 13 residues. The CDR3, as DNA: TGTGCCAGCACAGGACAGGAGTATACTGAAGCTTTCTTT. Its translation is CASTGQEYTEAFF.

Remarks on this clone: At one end the junction does not follow the germline gene, possibly because of a read error. The rearrangement links TRBV2 to TRBJ1-5; TRBD1 aligns across 11 bases. Germline assignment: CDR1 SNHLY and CDR2 FYNNEI. The CDR3 is 15 amino acids. The CDR3 region is CASSGQGASNQPQHF. The CDR3 DNA sequence: TGTGCCAGTAGTGGACAGGGGGCTAGCAATCAGCCCCAGCATTTT.

The chain combines TRBV2 with TRBJ2-1, with a tentative D call TRBD2 (6 bases). V was pared by 3 bases and J by 9 bases, with 9 bases between. CDR3 length equals 12 residues. CDR1 and CDR2 from the germline V gene are SNHLY and FYNNEI. This chain's CDR3 is CASSEDSGEQFF. In nucleotides, the CDR3 is TGTGCCAGCAGTGAGGATAGCGGTGAGCAGTTCTTC.

V gene TRBV10-2 combines with J gene TRBJ1-2, with 8 bases fitting TRBD1. Germline lookup yields CDR1 WSHSY and CDR2 SAAADI. The CDR3 is made up of 13 amino acids. V dropped 5 bases and J dropped 8; count of bases not matched to a gene: 7. As DNA, the CDR3 is TGCGCCAGCAGTCTGACAGGGGCGAGAGGCTACACCTTC. It is translated as CASSLTGARGYTF.

The chain joins TRBV3-1 (or the pseudogene TRBV3-2) to TRBJ2-1, with 9 nucleotides matching TRBD2. V lost 10 bases to trimming and J lost 7 bases; unmatched junction nucleotides: 17. The CDR3 consists of 16 residues. Germline V gene data show CDR1 as LGHDT and CDR2 as YNNKEL (reference sequence). The CDR3 here is CATWPSGSGRRNEQFF. CDR3 DNA sequence: TGTGCCACCTGGCCCTCTGGCAGCGGGAGGCGAAATGAGCAGTTCTTC.

V gene TRBV5-6 combines with J gene TRBJ1-1; 7 positions match TRBD1. V dropped 6 bases and J dropped 11; count of bases not matched to a gene: 16. Germline CDR1 SGHDT, CDR2 YYEEEE. There are 14 residues in the CDR3. The CDR3 bases are TGTGCCAGCACCCAGACAGGGACCCCGCGTGAGGCTTTCTTT. Its translation is CASTQTGTPREAFF.

The chain couples TRBV28 to TRBJ1-1, with a tentative D call TRBD1 (6 bases). This CDR3 spans 15 amino acids. CDR1 is MDHEN and CDR2 is SYDVKM in the germline V gene. Trimming shortened V by 6 bases and J by 1 base, and 15 bases separated the two germline ends. The DNA of the CDR3 is TGTGCCAGCAGGGACCAGGGGCGGACGAACACTGAAGCTTTCTTT. Translation: CASRDQGRTNTEAFF.

In its sample, this clone was seen once. The gene calls are TRBV6-5 and TRBJ1-2; D perhaps matches TRBD1 (5 bases). V was cut by 6 bases and J by 0 bases, with 8 bases left in between. Looked up from germline, CDR1 is MNHEY and CDR2 is SVGAGI. The length of the CDR3 is 13 residues. The CDR3 protein is CASRDTSNYGYTF. The CDR3 bases are TGTGCCAGCAGGGACACCTCTAACTATGGCTACACCTTC.

This clone was seen only once. The CDR3 nucleotides are TGCGCCAGCAGCTCTCCGGGAACCTACGAGCAGTACTTC. It translates to CASSSPGTYEQYF. The chain uses TRBV5-1 and TRBJ2-7; D is perhaps TRBD2 (5 bases). This CDR3 has 13 residues. V dropped 3 bases and J dropped 2 bases, with 9 bases sitting between them. Per germline, CDR1 SGHRS and CDR2 YFSETQ.

The CDR3 here is CASSLSFNYGYTF. The CDR3 DNA is TGTGCCAGCAGCTTAAGCTTTAACTATGGCTACACCTTC. The chain is built from TRBV7-8 and TRBJ1-2; D is undetermined. V lost 2 bases, J lost 1 base, and 5 bases lay in between. Germline V lookup: CDR1 SGHVS, CDR2 FQNEAQ. The CDR3 length is 13 residues.

V is TRBV15 and J is TRBJ2-3; D is perhaps TRBD1 (5 bases). CDR3 length: 16 residues. CDR1 is LNHNV and CDR2 is YYDKDF in the germline V gene (reference sequence). Trimming stripped 5 bases from V and 5 bases from J, with 20 bases between. The CDR3 nucleotides read TGTGCCACCAGCCCCCAGACAGTCGGATTTGGAGATACGCAGTATTTT. Translated: CATSPQTVGFGDTQYF.

V usage is TRBV6-5 and J usage is TRBJ1-2, with a tentative D call TRBD1 (5 bases). The germline V and J ends were trimmed by 5 bases and 3 bases, with 10 bases remaining between them. Germline V gives CDR1 MNHEY, CDR2 SVGAGI. The CDR3 sequence is 13 residues long. The CDR3 bases are TGTGCCAGCAGTCGGACACGAGACTATGGCTACACCTTC. Translation gives CASSRTRDYGYTF.

The V call is TRBV5-1, the J call TRBJ2-1; TRBD2 matches at 8 bases. This CDR3 contains 15 residues. V gave up 4 bases and J gave up 2 bases; unmatched junction bases: 5. Germline V gene data show CDR1 as SGHRS and CDR2 as YFSETQ. As DNA, the CDR3 is TGCGCCAGCAGCCCCGGGGGGGATCCCTACAATGAGCAGTTCTTC. The encoded protein is CASSPGGDPYNEQFF.

The chain uses TRBV7-3 and TRBJ2-6; no firm D call. CDR3 length equals 13 residues. The V gene's germline CDR1 is SGHTA and CDR2 FQGTGA. The V and J ends lost 3 bases and 4 bases respectively, with 4 bases between them. In DNA form, the CDR3 reads TGTGCCAGCAGCTTTGCGGGGGCCAACGTCCTGACTTTC. It encodes CASSFAGANVLTF.

This clone was detected only a few times. This chain joins TRBV2 and TRBJ2-4, with a weak D call TRBD1 (5 bases). The CDR3 covers 15 residues. Germline V CDR1 and CDR2: SNHLY, FYNNEI. Trimming shortened V by 1 base and J by 3 bases, and 10 bases separated the two germline ends. CDR3 residues: CASSEGRVVKNIQYF. DNA for the CDR3: TGTGCCAGCAGTGAAGGCAGGGTGGTCAAAAACATTCAGTACTTC. The full variable domain, rest sourced from reference TRBV2 and TRBJ2-4, is EPEVTQTPSHQVTQMGQEVILRCVPISNHLYFYWYRQILGQKVEFLVSFYNNEISEKSEIFDDQFSVERPDGSNFTLKIRSTKLEDSAMYFCASSEGRVVKNIQYFGAGTRLSVL.

This chain uses TRBV10-2 with TRBJ2-7, with TRBD1 matching 8 bases. In germline, CDR1 is WSHSY, CDR2 SAAADI. Trimming at V came to 0 bases and at J to 6 bases, leaving 4 bases not matched to a gene. The CDR3 consists of 14 residues. The CDR3 bases are TGCGCCAGCAGTGAGTCGAGGACAGGGAGCGAGCAGTACTTC. Translation gives CASSESRTGSEQYF.

This clone came up once. This chain uses TRBV18 with TRBJ1-4, with 7 bases that match TRBD1. Germline trimming cut 0 bases from V and 10 bases from J; bases unmatched to any gene: 14. Germline CDR1 and CDR2: KGHSH and LQKENI. This CDR3 spans 17 amino acids. CDR3 sequence (DNA): TGTGCCAGCTCACCACCTTTTTCCAAGACAGGGACTTTAAAACTGTTTTTT. Its protein is CASSPPFSKTGTLKLFF.

Remarks on this clone: The same CDR3 is also encoded by other DNA sequences in this sample. The rearrangement uses TRBV5-1 and TRBJ1-4; 9 bases are shared with TRBD1. Trimming took 4 bases from V and 7 from J; bases not matched to a gene: 5. The length of the CDR3 is 14 residues. Germline assignment: CDR1 SGHRS and CDR2 YFSETQ. The CDR3 DNA is TGCGCCAGCAGCCCAGGGACAGGGTTTGAAAAACTGTTTTTT. Protein product: CASSPGTGFEKLFF.

This chain joins TRBV9 and TRBJ1-1; D may be TRBD1 (5 bases). Deletions cut 0 bases from V and 3 bases from J, with 15 bases between. This CDR3 spans 16 amino acids. From germline, CDR1 is SGDLS and CDR2 YYNGEE. The CDR3 bases are TGTGCCAGCAGCGTAGACGGCTTCGTAGGGGACACTGAAGCTTTCTTT. Its translation: CASSVDGFVGDTEAFF.

This clone has a single count. This chain uses TRBV9 with TRBJ2-3, with 9 bases that match TRBD1. After removal of 0 bases from V and 5 bases from J, the junction contained 1 base not matched to a gene. CDR1 SGDLS and CDR2 YYNGEE come from the germline V gene. This CDR3 has 14 amino acids. The CDR3 DNA reads as TGTGCCAGCAGCGTAGAGGGACAGGGAGATACGCAGTATTTT. The encoded protein is CASSVEGQGDTQYF. The entire variable domain, with the rest obtained from reference TRBV9 and TRBJ2-3, is as follows: DSGVTQTPKHLITATGQRVTLRCSPRSGDLSVYWYQQSLDQGLQFLIQYYNGEERAKGNILERFSAQQFPDLHSELNLSSLELGDSALYFCASSVEGQGDTQYFGPGTRLTVL.

J is TRBJ2-1 and V is TRBV28; maybe TRBD1 (6 bases). CDR3 size: 13 residues. The V end was cut by 2 bases, the J end by 9 bases, with 11 bases between. Germline CDR1 and CDR2: MDHEN and SYDVKM. The CDR3 DNA sequence: TGTGCCAGCAGTTTACTCAGGGGTGGTGAGCAGTTCTTC. Its protein product is CASSLLRGGEQFF. The whole variable domain, remainder taken from reference TRBV28 and TRBJ2-1, is DVKVTQSSRYLVKRTGEKVFLECVQDMDHENMFWYRQDPGLGLRLIYFSYDVKMKEKGDIPEGYSVSREKKERFSLILESASTNQTSMYLCASSLLRGGEQFFGPGTRLTVL.

This chain joins TRBV18 and TRBJ1-2, with D possibly matching TRBD1 (6 bases). V was pared by 5 bases and J by 8 bases, with 24 bases between. Germline loops: CDR1 KGHSH, CDR2 LQKENI. The CDR3 spans 16 residues. The CDR3 here is CASSRTAFESVWGYTF. DNA for the CDR3: TGTGCCAGCTCAAGGACAGCGTTCGAATCGGTTTGGGGCTACACCTTC.